The next 29 T cell receptor beta chains were all read from a single sample in a study of blood T cell repertoires in COVID-19. Some clones are missing from TCRdb's copy, which holds only in-frame ones; the method was immunoSEQ multiplex PCR. The sample lists 150,000 to 160,000 clones, approximately 82% occurring once. The sequencing sample was made of peripheral blood. The receptors were gathered from a woman between 45 and 65 years old with acute or convalescent COVID-19.

This chain links TRBV6-2 or TRBV6-3 with TRBJ1-5; 8 bases are a match to TRBD1. J was trimmed by 7 bases and V by 6 bases; bases with no gene match: 5. Looked up from germline, CDR1 is MNHEY and CDR2 is SVGEGT. The CDR3 has 13 residues. The CDR3 nucleotides are TGTGCCAGCAGCCCGGACAGGGACCAGCCCCAGCATTTT. This sequence encodes CASSPDRDQPQHF.

The V gene is TRBV19, the J gene TRBJ1-6; D gene uncertain. The CDR3 has 14 residues. Trimming stripped 2 bases from V and 8 bases from J, with 10 bases between. Looked up from germline, CDR1 is LNHDA and CDR2 is SQIVND (reference sequence). The CDR3 is CASSITGADSPLHF. Here the CDR3 DNA reads TGTGCCAGTAGTATAACGGGTGCAGATTCACCCCTCCACTTT.

The V call is TRBV6-5, the J call TRBJ1-6; D gene uncertain. The V end was cut by 6 bases, the J end by 13 bases, with 16 bases between. The CDR3 consists of 13 residues. The germline CDR1 and CDR2 sequences are MNHEY and SVGAGI. The CDR3 coding sequence is TGTGCCAGCAGCCCGGGTTCCTTAGCGCCCCTCCACTTT. This gives the protein CASSPGSLAPLHF.

The rearrangement joins TRBV6-4 to TRBJ1-2, with 8 bases that match TRBD1. The CDR3 length is 17 residues. Germline CDR1 is MRHNA and CDR2 is SNTAGT. The V segment lost 0 bases and the J segment 7 bases; nucleotides outside the gene matches: 13. The CDR3 loop is CASSDSISGQGPSGYTF. Written as DNA, the CDR3 is TGTGCCAGCAGTGACTCTATCTCTGGACAGGGTCCTAGTGGCTACACCTTC.

This clone has just a few counts. V is TRBV9 and J is TRBJ2-1; 8 bases are shared with TRBD2. Germline values: CDR1 SGDLS, CDR2 YYNGEE. The CDR3 spans 12 residues. Unmatched junction bases numbered 7, after V lost 7 bases and J lost 10 bases. CDR3 sequence: CASRGGDREQFF. Written as DNA, the CDR3 is TGTGCCAGCCGGGGGGGCGACAGGGAGCAGTTCTTC.

In its sample, this clone was seen once. The chain employs TRBV27 and TRBJ2-1; 7 nucleotides match TRBD2. The germline V gene encodes CDR1 MNHEY and CDR2 SMNVEV (reference sequence). The J segment lost 7 bases and the V segment lost 7 bases, leaving 7 bases of the junction unmatched. The CDR3 is made up of 13 amino acids. The DNA of the CDR3 is TGTGCCAGCACGCGCGGGGGAAAAAATGAGCAGTTCTTC. Its translation is CASTRGGKNEQFF.

The V gene is TRBV14, the J gene TRBJ2-7; D gene unclear. Germline V gene sequence: CDR1 SGHDN, CDR2 FVKESK. V dropped 4 bases and J dropped 1 base, with 8 bases sitting between them. This CDR3 has 13 residues. CDR3 DNA sequence: TGTGCCAGCAGCCTCGACATGTCCTACGAGCAGTACTTC. This encodes CASSLDMSYEQYF.

The gene calls are TRBV3-1 (or the pseudogene TRBV3-2) and TRBJ2-7; tentatively, D is TRBD2 (6 bases). This CDR3 comprises 14 residues. V was trimmed by 1 base and J by 7 bases, leaving 14 bases between them. Per the germline V gene, CDR1 is LGHDT and CDR2 is YNNKEL (reference sequence). The CDR3 DNA is TGTGCCAGCAGCCAAGGGGCCGGCGGAGGGGAGCAGTACTTC. This codes for CASSQGAGGGEQYF.

As for this clone: Other nucleotide sequences from this sample produce the same CDR3. The J gene is TRBJ2-3, the V gene TRBV5-1, with 8 bases matching TRBD2. The CDR3 is 14 residues long. Per germline, CDR1 SGHRS and CDR2 YFSETQ. Unmatched junction bases numbered 0, after V lost 0 bases and J lost 3 bases. The CDR3 DNA reads TGCGCCAGCAGCTTGGCGGGGGGGACAGATACGCAGTATTTT. It translates to CASSLAGGTDTQYF.

The V call is TRBV4-1, the J call TRBJ2-7; TRBD2 aligns across 10 bases. V was clipped by 3 bases and J by 1 base; unmatched bases: 12. The germline V gene encodes CDR1 MGHRA and CDR2 YSYEKL. The CDR3 is 18 amino acids. CDR3 region: CASSHRESGGEPSYEQYF. The CDR3 DNA reads as TGCGCCAGCAGCCACAGGGAGAGCGGGGGGGAACCATCCTACGAGCAGTACTTC.

The chain links TRBV5-6 to TRBJ2-3, with a tentative D call TRBD2 (6 bases). This CDR3 has 13 amino acids. Germline CDR1 reads SGHDT; CDR2 reads YYEEEE. Deletions cut 7 bases from V and 6 bases from J, with 15 bases between. The CDR3 sequence: CASWTTHGDTQYF. In nucleotides, the CDR3 is TGTGCCAGCTGGACTACCCACGGGGATACGCAGTATTTT. Filled out from reference TRBV5-6 and TRBJ2-3, the complete variable domain reads DAGVTQSPTHLIKTRGQQVTLRCSPKSGHDTVSWYQQALGQGPQFIFQYYEEEERQRGNFPDRFSGHQFPNYSSELNVNALLLGDSALYLCASWTTHGDTQYFGPGTRLTVL.

For this clone: This sample also contains other DNA sequences that code for the same CDR3. This chain uses TRBV7-9 with TRBJ2-7, with TRBD1 matching over 7 bases. This CDR3 has 14 amino acids. CDR1 and CDR2 (germline): SEHNR, FQNEAQ (reference sequence). Trimming at V came to 5 bases and at J to 1 base, leaving 5 bases not matched to a gene. The CDR3 is CASSLGTASYEQYF. CDR3 DNA sequence: TGTGCCAGCAGCCTCGGGACAGCTTCCTACGAGCAGTACTTC.

The V gene is TRBV7-9, the J gene TRBJ2-1; D is ambiguous. The V end was cut by 5 bases, the J end by 0 bases, with 11 bases between. Germline CDR1 reads SEHNR; CDR2 reads FQNEAQ (reference sequence). This CDR3 contains 15 residues. The CDR3 DNA follows: TGTGCCAGCAGCCCCCTAGGTTCCTCCTACAATGAGCAGTTCTTC. As protein: CASSPLGSSYNEQFF.

In this sample, this clone turned up once. The chain recombines TRBV9 with TRBJ1-3, with D perhaps TRBD1 (6 bases). The CDR3 has 16 amino acids. Germline V gives CDR1 SGDLS, CDR2 YYNGEE. Trimming stripped 2 bases from V and 0 bases from J, with 12 bases between. The CDR3 DNA follows: TGTGCCAGCAGCGTCTCGACAGGAAACTCTGGAAACACCATATATTTT. As protein: CASSVSTGNSGNTIYF.

The gene calls are TRBV18 and TRBJ2-7; maybe TRBD1 (5 bases). V lost 4 bases and J 1 base, leaving 17 bases between the germline ends. CDR1 and CDR2 from the germline V gene are KGHSH and LQKENI. The CDR3 spans 16 residues. The CDR3 DNA reads TGTGCCAGCTCACGAAACCCAGGGCCTGGTTCCTACGAGCAGTACTTC. Translating gives CASSRNPGPGSYEQYF.

This clone was seen only once. The chain links TRBV28 to TRBJ1-2, with 8 bases fitting TRBD1. There are 15 residues in the CDR3. CDR1 MDHEN and CDR2 SYDVKM come from the germline V gene. J lost 4 bases, V lost 3 bases, and 7 bases had no gene match. CDR3 sequence reads: CASSLGRGRAYGYTF. CDR3 coding DNA: TGTGCCAGCAGTTTGGGCAGGGGGCGCGCCTATGGCTACACCTTC.

This chain links TRBV30 with TRBJ1-6; tentative D call: TRBD1 (6 bases). Germline loops: CDR1 GTSNPN, CDR2 SVGIG (reference sequence). The CDR3 length is 15 residues. V lost 5 bases and J 2 bases, leaving 13 bases between the germline ends. CDR3 nucleotides: TGTGCCTGGGTCTTGGACAGTCCCTATAATTCACCCCTCCACTTT. Amino acids: CAWVLDSPYNSPLHF.

The rearrangement uses TRBV19 and TRBJ2-2, with TRBD2 identical over 12 bases. V shed 6 bases and J 1 base; nucleotides not matched to a gene: 3. Looked up from germline, CDR1 is LNHDA and CDR2 is SQIVND (reference sequence). The CDR3 is 16 residues long. In nucleotides, the CDR3 is TGTGCCAGTAGGTCTAGCGGGAGGGGGAACACCGGGGAGCTGTTTTTT. It is translated as CASRSSGRGNTGELFF. Filled out from reference TRBV19 and TRBJ2-2, the complete variable domain reads DGGITQSPKYLFRKEGQNVTLSCEQNLNHDAMYWYRQDPGQGLRLIYYSQIVNDFQKGDIAEGYSVSREKKESFPLTVTSAQKNPTAFYLCASRSSGRGNTGELFFGEGSRLTVL.

The rearrangement joins TRBV4-3 to TRBJ2-1; 8 nucleotides align to TRBD2. Germline lookup yields CDR1 LGHNA and CDR2 YSLEER. The CDR3 extends over 17 amino acids. Trimming took 3 bases from V and 7 from J; bases not matched to a gene: 14. This CDR3 is CASSHGSLAVQSNEQFF. The CDR3 DNA reads as TGCGCCAGCAGCCACGGCTCACTAGCGGTCCAGAGTAATGAGCAGTTCTTC.

J is TRBJ2-1 and V is TRBV11-2; 11 bases align to TRBD2. The junction had 3 bases not matched to a gene; V was cut back by 5 bases and J by 3 bases. Germline V lookup: CDR1 SGHAT, CDR2 FQNNGV. This CDR3 has 15 amino acids. The CDR3 sequence is CASSGGLAVYNEQFF. The CDR3 coding sequence is TGTGCCAGCAGCGGGGGACTAGCGGTCTACAATGAGCAGTTCTTC.

V gene TRBV29-1 combines with J gene TRBJ2-7; 9 bases line up with TRBD2. Germline CDR1 reads SQVTM; CDR2 reads ANQGSEA. CDR3 length: 15 amino acids. V trimming: 7 bases; J trimming: 4 bases; junction bases outside the gene matches: 14. In nucleotides, the CDR3 is TGCAGCGGTTTGCGGGCTAGCGGGACAAATTACGAGCAGTACTTC. Protein product: CSGLRASGTNYEQYF.

V is TRBV28 and J is TRBJ2-5; 8 bases are a match to TRBD1. This CDR3 spans 16 amino acids. After removal of 4 bases from V and 0 bases from J, the junction contained 7 bases not matched to a gene. Germline CDR1 MDHEN, CDR2 SYDVKM. The CDR3 sequence: CASSSGQGGYQETQYF. The CDR3 nucleotides read TGTGCCAGCAGTTCTGGACAGGGAGGATACCAAGAGACCCAGTACTTC.

This sequence joins TRBV4-3 and TRBJ1-1; D may be TRBD1 (6 bases). The germline CDR1 and CDR2 sequences are LGHNA and YSLEER. There are 15 residues in the CDR3. V lost 4 bases, J lost 0 bases, and 12 bases lay in between. The CDR3 protein is CASSRQQGLNTEAFF. The CDR3 DNA reads as TGCGCCAGCAGCCGCCAACAGGGCTTGAACACTGAAGCTTTCTTT.

This rearrangement joins TRBV7-6 to TRBJ1-2; weak D call: TRBD1 (5 bases). The germline gives CDR1 SGHVS, CDR2 FNYEAQ. The V end lost 5 bases, the J end lost 4 bases, and 17 bases lay between the germline ends. The CDR3 sequence is 15 residues long. CDR3 bases: TGTGCCAGCAGCGGAGGGCCTAGGGGTAGCTATGGCTACACCTTC. Translated: CASSGGPRGSYGYTF.

This clone occurred once. This chain links TRBV29-1 with TRBJ1-2, with TRBD1 matching over 7 bases. Germline trimming cut 0 bases from V and 8 bases from J; bases unmatched to any gene: 12. CDR3 length: 15 residues. Germline CDR1 is SQVTM and CDR2 is ANQGSEA. The CDR3, as DNA: TGCAGCGTTGAAGATACCGAGACAGGGAGGCTAGGCTACACCTTC. It is translated as CSVEDTETGRLGYTF.

The chain carries TRBV28 and TRBJ2-5; D gene unclear. The germline V gene encodes CDR1 MDHEN and CDR2 SYDVKM. The CDR3 runs 13 residues. Trimming stripped 3 bases from V and 1 base from J, with 6 bases between. DNA for the CDR3: TGTGCCAGCAGTTTCTACGGCCAAGAGACCCAGTACTTC. This encodes CASSFYGQETQYF.

The V call is TRBV28, the J call TRBJ2-1; TRBD2 matches 8 bases. CDR3 length equals 16 residues. Germline V gene data show CDR1 as MDHEN and CDR2 as SYDVKM. V was pared by 5 bases and J by 6 bases, with 12 bases of the junction left unmatched. Here the CDR3 reads CASSPPGAGGRNEQFF. The CDR3 bases are TGTGCCAGCAGTCCACCGGGGGCGGGAGGCCGCAATGAGCAGTTCTTC.

J is TRBJ2-5 and V is TRBV10-1; maybe TRBD1 (6 bases). V lost 3 bases and J 5 bases, leaving 13 bases between the germline ends. CDR1 is WNHNN, CDR2 SYGVQD, per germline (reference sequence). This CDR3 is built from 14 residues. Here the CDR3 reads CASSETAGEETQYF. CDR3 DNA sequence: TGCGCCAGCAGTGAAACGGCAGGGGAGGAGACCCAGTACTTC.

The chain couples TRBV5-6 to TRBJ2-7; tentative D call: TRBD1 (6 bases). The CDR3 is made up of 15 amino acids. V gave up 3 bases and J gave up 7 bases, with 20 bases separating them. CDR1 and CDR2 (germline): SGHDT, YYEEEE. CDR3 coding DNA: TGTGCCAGCAGCTCGGTTCTTGGACAGCCTTTGGAGCAGTACTTC. Its translation is CASSSVLGQPLEQYF.